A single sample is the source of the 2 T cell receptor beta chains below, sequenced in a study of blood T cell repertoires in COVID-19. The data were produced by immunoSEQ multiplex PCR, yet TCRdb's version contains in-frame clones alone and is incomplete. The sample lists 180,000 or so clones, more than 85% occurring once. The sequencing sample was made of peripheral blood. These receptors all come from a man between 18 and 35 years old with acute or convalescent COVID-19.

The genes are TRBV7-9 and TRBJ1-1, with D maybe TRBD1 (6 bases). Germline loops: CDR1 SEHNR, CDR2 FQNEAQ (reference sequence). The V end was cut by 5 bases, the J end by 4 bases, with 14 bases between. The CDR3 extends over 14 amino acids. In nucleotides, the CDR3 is TGTGCCAGCAGCCGAAATAACAGGGTCACTGAAGCTTTCTTT. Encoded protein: CASSRNNRVTEAFF. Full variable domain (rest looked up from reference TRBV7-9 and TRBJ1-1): DTGVSQNPRHKITKRGQNVTFRCDPISEHNRLYWYRQTLGQGPEFLTYFQNEAQLEKSRLLSDRFSAERPKGSFSTLEIQRTEQGDSAMYLCASSRNNRVTEAFFGQGTRLTVV.

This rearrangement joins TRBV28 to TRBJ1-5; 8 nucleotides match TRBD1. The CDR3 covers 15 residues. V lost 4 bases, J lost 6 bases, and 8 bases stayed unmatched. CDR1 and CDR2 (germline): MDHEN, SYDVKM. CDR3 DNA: TGTGCCAGCAGTTCTAGTGGACAGGGAGGTCAGCCCCAGCATTTT. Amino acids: CASSSSGQGGQPQHF. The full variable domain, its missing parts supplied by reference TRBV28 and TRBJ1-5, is DVKVTQSSRYLVKRTGEKVFLECVQDMDHENMFWYRQDPGLGLRLIYFSYDVKMKEKGDIPEGYSVSREKKERFSLILESASTNQTSMYLCASSSSGQGGQPQHFGDGTRLSIL.